Listed below are T cell receptor beta chains from one sample, sequenced in a study of technical replicates of blood from four donors. The protocol was immunoSEQ multiplex PCR, while the TCRdb copy is restricted to in-frame clones and leaves out a portion. The table includes about 97,000 clones, around 96% detected once. Sequencing was performed on T cells isolated from PBMCs. Receptors were obtained from a human donor in good health. Both conserved end residues are part of each CDR3. Each record gives: V gene, J gene, CDR3 protein.

>TRBV30|TRBJ1-1
CAWSLGAITEAFF
>TRBV9|TRBJ1-1
CASSVAGMNTEAFF
>TRBV10-3|TRBJ2-7
CAISDRDFYEQYF
>TRBV6-4|TRBJ2-1
CASSTSLTYNEQFF
>TRBV6-5|TRBJ1-1
CASGRVNTEAFF
>TRBV14|TRBJ2-7
CASSPTGNLYEQYF
>TRBV12-5|TRBJ2-1
CASGLVEYNEQFF
>TRBV18|TRBJ1-1
CASSPPLERNTEAFF
>TRBV20-1|TRBJ2-7
CSARPTYEQYF
>TRBV6-5|TRBJ2-1
CASSYQGFTYNEQFF
>TRBV6-5|TRBJ2-1
CASNQGGEQFF
>TRBV6-1|TRBJ1-5
CASSEVFPGGNSNQPQHF
>TRBV6-1|TRBJ1-2
CAGNRDRVDGYTF
>TRBV4-1|TRBJ2-3
CASSQSFRRELTDTQYF
>TRBV6-5|TRBJ1-1
CAIRGSYEAFF
>TRBV2|TRBJ1-4
CASGDIGGEKLFF
>TRBV7-2|TRBJ2-3
CASSPGTVDTQYF
>TRBV11-2|TRBJ2-4
CASSLSRVAYAKNIQYF
>TRBV7-2|TRBJ2-3
CASSLARTSTDTQYF
>TRBV5-4|TRBJ1-2
CASSLAEDGYTF
>TRBV13|TRBJ2-1
CASSSRVNSYNEQFF
>TRBV29-1|TRBJ2-3
CSVEDVPGVNADTQYF
>TRBV5-1|TRBJ2-7
CASSSGGFYEQYF
>TRBV19|TRBJ2-3
CASSMVGDTQYF
>TRBV28|TRBJ2-2
CASSLSPDYHWELFF
>TRBV18|TRBJ2-7
CASSPTGKSAYEQYF
>TRBV27|TRBJ2-1
CASSSILVVWLSEQFF
>TRBV6-5|TRBJ2-5
CASSYSGGPETQYF
>TRBV7-2|TRBJ1-5
CASSLMSSAGQPQHF
>TRBV29-1|TRBJ2-5
CSVRDSQETQYF
>TRBV29-1|TRBJ2-7
CSVLAPSYEQYF
>TRBV6-1|TRBJ1-1
CASSVQGGNTEAFF
>TRBV5-4|TRBJ2-7
CASSLGREAYEQYF
>TRBV4-1|TRBJ1-4
CASSQVQNEKLFF
>TRBV11-3|TRBJ2-2
CASSLVFGTGVTGELFF
>TRBV6-1|TRBJ2-3
CASIISRRGTDTQYF
>TRBV25-1|TRBJ2-1
CASSVGRDFSYNEQFF
>TRBV10-3|TRBJ2-7
CAIRSGGQAYEQYF
>TRBV5-1|TRBJ2-5
CASSLAMGAEETQYF
>TRBV15|TRBJ1-5
CATSRVSLNQPQHF
>TRBV11-1|TRBJ1-1
CASSQFSGNTEAFF
>TRBV4-2|TRBJ2-7
CASSLYGEGEGSYEQYF
>TRBV10-3|TRBJ1-1
CAISDTQGGTEAFF
>TRBV7-6|TRBJ2-1
CASSLEAGGAYNEQFF
>TRBV10-3|TRBJ2-1
CAISEREITVEQFF
>TRBV7-9|TRBJ1-2
CASSLEVSWAFNYGYTF
>TRBV29-1|TRBJ2-7
CSVNPGIGYEQYF
>TRBV10-2|TRBJ1-5
CASSDYNNQPQHF
>TRBV2|TRBJ2-7
CASSEALAGISYEQYF
>TRBV14|TRBJ2-1
CASSQVFGVGGPWDEQFF
>TRBV10-2|TRBJ2-7
CASRGGGGVYEQYF
>TRBV21-1|TRBJ1-3
CASSRDDSGNTIYF
>TRBV9|TRBJ1-5
CASSVSGGDNQPQHF
>TRBV5-5|TRBJ2-1
CASSLIRTGYNEQFF
>TRBV6-5|TRBJ2-1
CASSYSAGETVNEQFF
>TRBV13|TRBJ2-5
CASSLMEGGKETQYF